The TCR beta chain under discussion was sequenced for a study of control samples from healthy donors and cancer patients. Assay: immunoSEQ multiplex PCR; the TCRdb copy retains only in-frame clones and omits some. The sample holds about 410,000 clones; about 93% are singletons and the top ten take around 6.5%. The CDR3 spans 14 residues. The germline gives CDR1 SGHRS, CDR2 YFSETQ. The V gene lost 0 bases and the J gene lost 5 bases, with 11 bases spanning the gap. The sample was PBMCs. The rearrangement joins TRBV5-1 to TRBJ2-5, with D maybe TRBD1 (5 bases). This sequence was found in a man aged 35 to 55 with head and neck cancer. CDR3 coding DNA: TGCGCCAGCAGCTTGGAAGGGGCGCGGGAGACCCAGTACTTC. Protein: CASSLEGARETQYF.